This section outlines one T cell receptor beta chain sequence together with its context. The data belong to a study of blood T cell repertoires in COVID-19. Study details: Acute and convalescent COVID-19 samples came from the United States, Italy and Spain.

In the original workflow: Reference gene primer amplification in the assay estimated nucleated cell counts. Profiled with immunoSEQ multiplex PCR; TCRdb holds only in-frame clones, not every one. That table supplies the V and J calls and clone size; D and trimming were determined from the DNA. The top ten clones hold 5.5% of a sample with about 240,000 clones, 65% to 85% of them seen once. CDR3 length: 15 amino acids. CDR1 and CDR2 (germline): SNHLY, FYNNEI. Trimming removed 8 bases at V and 1 base at J, with 17 bases between. The rearrangement uses TRBV2 and TRBJ1-1; no firm D call. Sequencing input: peripheral blood. The source is a human donor in a cohort sampled during active COVID-19. The CDR3 DNA follows: TGTGCCAGCGCGAGGTCCGGGTTAAGGAACACTGAAGCTTTCTTT. Protein sequence: CASARSGLRNTEAFF. The whole variable domain, filled in from reference TRBV2 and TRBJ1-1, reads EPEVTQTPSHQVTQMGQEVILRCVPISNHLYFYWYRQILGQKVEFLVSFYNNEISEKSEIFDDQFSVERPDGSNFTLKIRSTKLEDSAMYFCASARSGLRNTEAFFGQGTRLTVV.